The sequence of this T cell receptor beta chain was determined in a study of shared clonotypes between healthy human individuals. Note on this clone: Its antigen is as yet unknown. Distinct nucleotide sequences in the sample also encode this CDR3.

Authors' analysis steps: Junction-only immunoSEQ data arrived without quality scores, meaning filtering differed. Profiled with immunoSEQ multiplex PCR; TCRdb holds only in-frame clones, not every one. V and J calls and clone size are copied from that table; D and trimming were computed from the DNA. The data contain roughly 2,000,000 clones, roughly 94% of them seen just once; the ten biggest clones take up 1% to 1.5%. Naive-designated CD8 cells lacked CD45RO, were positively enriched for CCR7, and omitted terminally differentiated effector memory CD45RA+ cells. Germline V gene data show CDR1 as MGHRA and CDR2 as YSYEKL. Deletions cut 2 bases from V and 4 bases from J, with 8 bases between. The CDR3 is made up of 13 amino acids. Study-level results: Sorted-subset samples were not fully sequenced, rarefaction indicated. Relative to memory subsets, naive subsets generally showed larger estimated richness.

The gene calls are TRBV4-1 and TRBJ1-1; maybe TRBD1 (6 bases). Specimen: naive CD8+ T cells sorted from blood. The sequence came from a man younger than 35 in good health. Here the CDR3 DNA reads TGCGCCAGCAGCCAAACAGGGTTCACTGAAGCTTTCTTT. This translates into CASSQTGFTEAFF.